Shown below are 24 T cell receptor beta chains from a single sample sequenced in a study of CD4 T cells in relation to SARS-CoV-2 and coronaviruses. Clones were sequenced by immunoSEQ multiplex PCR, and TCRdb holds only the in-frame ones, with some missing. The data hold 20,000 or so clones, with roughly 76% observed a single time. Their antigens are not known. CD4+ T cells from unexposed donors were obtained before the COVID-19 pandemic (2011-2018). The cells were cultured for about ten days before CD4+ T cells were isolated. The sequenced sample was CD4+ T cells from PBMCs, cultured in vitro. These TCRs come from a human donor in good health.

The chain carries TRBV7-2 and TRBJ2-7, with D perhaps being TRBD1 or TRBD2 (6 bases each). V was shortened by 2 bases and J by 5 bases, with 13 bases between the two germline ends. This CDR3 has 14 residues. Germline CDR1 SGHTA, CDR2 FQGNSA. Here the CDR3 reads CASSLWGARNEQYF. The CDR3 DNA reads as TGTGCCAGCAGCTTATGGGGGGCGCGGAACGAGCAGTACTTC. The full variable domain, rest sourced from reference TRBV7-2 and TRBJ2-7, is GAGVSQSPSNKVTEKGKDVELRCDPISGHTALYWYRQSLGQGLEFLIYFQGNSAPDKSGLPSDRFSAERTGGSVSTLTIQRTQQEDSAVYLCASSLWGARNEQYFGPGTRLTVT.

The chain has TRBV4-2 and TRBJ2-7; 8 nucleotides line up with TRBD1. The CDR3 sequence is 13 residues long. The germline V gene encodes CDR1 LGHNA and CDR2 YNFKEQ. Trimming removed 2 bases from V and 3 bases from J; junction bases left unmatched: 0. The CDR3 protein is CASSQTGGYEQYF. Written as DNA, the CDR3 is TGTGCCAGCAGCCAAACAGGGGGCTACGAGCAGTACTTC.

V is TRBV25-1 and J is TRBJ2-1; 7 bases are shared with TRBD1. The CDR3 length is 14 residues. With V trimmed by 6 bases and J by 1 base, 3 bases remained unmatched. Germline CDR1 and CDR2: MGHDK and SYGVNS. The CDR3: CASRKTGSYNEQFF. As DNA, the CDR3 is TGTGCCAGCAGGAAGACAGGGTCCTACAATGAGCAGTTCTTC.

This sequence joins TRBV29-1 and TRBJ1-1; D perhaps matches TRBD1 (6 bases). The CDR3 is 13 residues long. CDR1 is SQVTM and CDR2 is ANQGSEA in the germline V gene. The ends were cut back, 7 bases at V and 6 bases at J, with 18 bases in the middle. CDR3 loop: CSAIDRTGAEAFF. CDR3 nucleotide sequence: TGCAGCGCTATCGACAGGACCGGGGCTGAAGCTTTCTTT.

This rearrangement joins TRBV19 to TRBJ1-2; D gene unclear. V lost 9 bases, J lost 7 bases, and 12 bases lay in between. The CDR3 is made up of 11 amino acids. CDR1 is LNHDA, CDR2 SQIVND, per germline (reference sequence). CDR3 DNA: TGTGCCAGCGGCCTGAGGGTTGGCTACACCTTC. Translated, it gives CASGLRVGYTF.

This clone was picked up a small number of times. The chain has TRBV19 and TRBJ2-1; 16 bases match TRBD2. V dropped 6 bases and J dropped 10; count of bases not matched to a gene: 9. The CDR3 consists of 16 residues. Germline values: CDR1 LNHDA, CDR2 SQIVND (reference sequence). The CDR3 loop is CASRTGLAGGPGEQFF. The DNA of the CDR3 is TGTGCCAGTAGGACGGGACTAGCGGGAGGGCCCGGGGAGCAGTTCTTC.

The V gene is TRBV3-1 (or the pseudogene TRBV3-2), the J gene TRBJ2-1; no definite D call. The germline gives CDR1 LGHDT, CDR2 YNNKEL (reference sequence). This CDR3 region has 17 residues. V was pared by 0 bases and J by 0 bases, with 12 bases between. In DNA form, the CDR3 reads TGTGCCAGCAGCCAAGAGAGGCCTATGCTCTCCTACAATGAGCAGTTCTTC. It yields the protein CASSQERPMLSYNEQFF.

This clone was counted between two and nine times. The chain employs TRBV5-1 and TRBJ1-1; the D is unclear. The length of the CDR3 is 14 residues. CDR1 and CDR2 from the germline V gene are SGHRS and YFSETQ. With 4 bases removed from V and 0 bases from J, the gap between germline ends came to 10 bases. CDR3 DNA: TGCGCCAGCAGCAACCTGGGTTTGAACACTGAAGCTTTCTTT. This translates into CASSNLGLNTEAFF.

This chain links TRBV6-2 or TRBV6-3 with TRBJ2-3; a possible D gene is TRBD1 (5 bases). Germline CDR1 reads MNHEY; CDR2 reads SVGEGT. The CDR3 runs 15 residues. V was trimmed by 5 bases and J by 0 bases, leaving 12 bases between them. This CDR3 reads CASSTTGASTDTQYF. For the CDR3, the DNA is TGTGCCAGCAGTACAACTGGGGCTAGCACAGATACGCAGTATTTT.

V gene TRBV10-3 combines with J gene TRBJ2-3; 11 positions agree with TRBD2. The germline V gene has CDR1 ENHRY and CDR2 SYGVKD. The CDR3 loop spans 14 amino acids. The junction had 0 bases not matched to a gene; V was cut back by 6 bases and J by 1 base. CDR3 sequence reads: CAIRTSGGTDTQYF. CDR3 coding DNA: TGTGCCATCAGGACTAGCGGGGGCACAGATACGCAGTATTTT.

The sample holds a few counts of this clone. J is TRBJ2-2 and V is TRBV7-2; either TRBD1 or TRBD2 may supply D (6 bases each). V lost 5 bases, J lost 5 bases, and 18 bases lay in between. The CDR3 has 16 residues. Germline CDR1 and CDR2: SGHTA and FQGNSA. CDR3 in amino acids: CASSPRLRGGTGELFF. CDR3 DNA sequence: TGTGCCAGCAGCCCTCGTCTCAGGGGAGGTACCGGGGAGCTGTTTTTT.

The chain is built from TRBV27 and TRBJ2-1, with 13 bases identical to TRBD2. The CDR3 length is 16 residues. Germline V CDR1 and CDR2: MNHEY, SMNVEV (reference sequence). V was pared by 2 bases and J by 7 bases, with 5 bases of the junction left unmatched. The chain's CDR3 is CASSLQLAGGWNEQFF. Here the CDR3 DNA reads TGTGCCAGCAGTTTACAACTAGCGGGAGGGTGGAATGAGCAGTTCTTC.

The rearrangement uses TRBV19 and TRBJ2-5; a possible D gene is TRBD2 (7 bases). This CDR3 has 15 residues. V lost 3 bases and J 5 bases, leaving 16 bases between the germline ends. Germline V gives CDR1 LNHDA, CDR2 SQIVND (reference sequence). Here the CDR3 DNA reads TGTGCCAGTAGTATGGGCGGGGGCGGCGAGGAGACCCAGTACTTC. Its protein product is CASSMGGGGEETQYF.

The chain combines TRBV4-2 with TRBJ2-3; 14 bases line up with TRBD2. This CDR3 spans 18 amino acids. Looked up from germline, CDR1 is LGHNA and CDR2 is YNFKEQ. With 3 bases clipped from V and 6 bases from J, the junction kept 11 bases outside the gene matches. The CDR3 here is CASSQERLAGGPVDTQYF. CDR3 in DNA: TGTGCCAGCAGCCAGGAGAGACTAGCGGGAGGGCCGGTCGATACGCAGTATTTT.

The J gene is TRBJ1-1, the V gene TRBV2; D is uncertain. In germline, CDR1 is SNHLY, CDR2 FYNNEI. There are 12 residues in the CDR3. Trimming took 7 bases from V and 1 from J, leaving 7 bases between them. The CDR3 here is CASTRSNTEAFF. DNA of the CDR3: TGTGCCAGCACCCGATCGAACACTGAAGCTTTCTTT. Based on the CDR3 plus reference TRBV2 and TRBJ1-1, the full variable domain is EPEVTQTPSHQVTQMGQEVILRCVPISNHLYFYWYRQILGQKVEFLVSFYNNEISEKSEIFDDQFSVERPDGSNFTLKIRSTKLEDSAMYFCASTRSNTEAFFGQGTRLTVV.

The chain has TRBV6-2 or TRBV6-3 and TRBJ1-4; possible D gene TRBD1, 5 bases. The CDR3 length is 17 residues. The V end was cut by 2 bases, the J end by 8 bases, with 21 bases between. The germline V gene encodes CDR1 MNHEY and CDR2 SVGEGT. This chain's CDR3 is CASSYGDLGRVVEKLFF. The CDR3 DNA reads as TGTGCCAGCAGTTACGGGGACTTGGGGCGTGTCGTCGAAAAACTGTTTTTT.

The chain has TRBV6-6 and TRBJ2-1; perhaps TRBD2 as D (6 bases). Trimming left V 2 bases short and J 4 bases short, with 12 bases between. The length of the CDR3 is 15 residues. Germline loops: CDR1 MNHNY, CDR2 SVGAGI (reference sequence). The CDR3 region is CASSYEGLDYNEQFF. The CDR3 nucleotides are TGTGCCAGCAGTTACGAGGGACTTGATTACAATGAGCAGTTCTTC.

The V gene is TRBV19, the J gene TRBJ1-6; D is uncertain. The CDR3 is 12 amino acids. Germline CDR1 reads LNHDA; CDR2 reads SQIVND (reference sequence). Trimming removed 4 bases at V and 8 bases at J, with 6 bases between. CDR3 amino acids: CASSTRDSPLHF. The DNA of the CDR3 is TGTGCCAGTAGTACCCGAGATTCACCCCTCCACTTT.

In its sample, this clone was seen a few times. The chain couples TRBV27 to TRBJ1-1; 10 bases are a match to TRBD1. Germline V CDR1 and CDR2: MNHEY, SMNVEV (reference sequence). V gave up 6 bases and J gave up 4 bases; unmatched junction bases: 5. The CDR3 is 14 amino acids. The CDR3 loop is CASSPGQGGTEAFF. In DNA, the CDR3 is TGTGCCAGCAGCCCCGGACAGGGGGGCACTGAAGCTTTCTTT.

The chain employs TRBV10-3 and TRBJ2-1; 8 positions match TRBD2. Germline V gene data show CDR1 as ENHRY and CDR2 as SYGVKD. V dropped 2 bases and J dropped 0; count of bases not matched to a gene: 3. The CDR3 contains 16 residues. CDR3 loop: CAISERSGGSYNEQFF. CDR3 nucleotide sequence: TGTGCCATCAGTGAGAGAAGCGGGGGCTCCTACAATGAGCAGTTCTTC.

The V call is TRBV18, the J call TRBJ2-2; D gene uncertain. The CDR3 consists of 11 residues. V lost 5 bases to trimming and J lost 5 bases, with 3 bases between them. The germline V gene encodes CDR1 KGHSH and CDR2 LQKENI. CDR3 in DNA: TGTGCCAGCTCAGGGACCGGGGAGCTGTTTTTT. Protein: CASSGTGELFF.

This clone appeared a few times. The chain combines TRBV7-2 with TRBJ1-6, with 9 bases aligning to TRBD1. This CDR3 has 16 amino acids. Germline V gene data show CDR1 as SGHTA and CDR2 as FQGNSA. V shed 3 bases and J 8 bases; nucleotides not matched to a gene: 8. This chain's CDR3 is CASSFHRGRGDSPLHF. In nucleotides, the CDR3 is TGTGCCAGCAGCTTCCACAGGGGGCGCGGGGATTCACCCCTCCACTTT. Full variable domain (remainder filled in from reference TRBV7-2 and TRBJ1-6): GAGVSQSPSNKVTEKGKDVELRCDPISGHTALYWYRQSLGQGLEFLIYFQGNSAPDKSGLPSDRFSAERTGGSVSTLTIQRTQQEDSAVYLCASSFHRGRGDSPLHFGNGTRLTVT.

V is TRBV3-1 (or the pseudogene TRBV3-2) and J is TRBJ2-1; a weak D match, TRBD2 (7 bases). The ends were cut back, 6 bases at V and 7 bases at J, with 19 bases in the middle. CDR1 and CDR2 (germline): LGHDT, YNNKEL (reference sequence). This CDR3 comprises 15 residues. The DNA of the CDR3 is TGTGCCAGCAGTCGCTTCGGGGGGCCCGGGAATGAGCAGTTCTTC. This gives the protein CASSRFGGPGNEQFF.

The chain has TRBV14 and TRBJ2-5; the match to TRBD1 covers 7 bases. CDR3 length: 20 amino acids. The V gene's germline CDR1 is SGHDN and CDR2 FVKESK. The V segment lost 5 bases and the J segment 7 bases; nucleotides outside the gene matches: 28. For the CDR3, the DNA is TGTGCCAGCAGCGGCACGGCGAGGTACAGGGGCCCGGGATATTCCCTGACCCAGTACTTC. Its translation: CASSGTARYRGPGYSLTQYF. Filled out from reference TRBV14 and TRBJ2-5, the complete variable domain reads EAGVTQFPSHSVIEKGQTVTLRCDPISGHDNLYWYRRVMGKEIKFLLHFVKESKQDESGMPNNRFLAERTGGTYSTLKVQPAELEDSGVYFCASSGTARYRGPGYSLTQYFGPGTRLLVL.